This TCR beta chain was recovered during a study of blood T cell repertoires in COVID-19. Study as a whole: Both acute and convalescent COVID-19 samples were obtained from the United States, Italy and Spain. PBMCs, B-cell-depleted T cells, or T cells provided the cDNA or gDNA that made up the material.

Germline lookup yields CDR1 MDHEN and CDR2 SYDVKM. Trimming left V 6 bases short and J 3 bases short, with 11 bases between. The CDR3 length is 13 residues. In the original processing: Estimation of nucleated cell counts was performed using reference gene primer amplification. Sequenced by immunoSEQ multiplex PCR; TCRdb stores in-frame clones only, minus some. The DNA was the basis for D and trimming; V, J and clone size are from that table. The data contain more than 250,000 clones, about nine tenths of them singletons. Seattle patients were enrolled during active infection and followed longitudinally.

The sample taken for sequencing was peripheral blood. This receptor was identified in a woman aged 50 to 60 with COVID-19, enrolled during active disease. The genes are TRBV28 and TRBJ2-5; D is ambiguous. The CDR3 region is CASRLTDEETQYF. The DNA for the CDR3 is TGTGCCAGCAGGTTGACTGATGAAGAGACCCAGTACTTC.